These T cell receptor beta chains were read from a single sample in a study of blood T cell repertoires in COVID-19. Assay: immunoSEQ multiplex PCR; the TCRdb copy retains only in-frame clones and omits some. The sample includes approximately 380,000 clones, approximately 91% of them seen just once. Specimen: PBMCs or T cells enriched from blood (not recorded which). Receptor source: a woman in her forties who had been exposed to COVID-19. CDR3s include the opening cysteine and the closing phenylalanine or tryptophan. The D gene is left open where the match is weak. Size tells how often a clone was seen (once, few, many) or the class of an expanded clone, and some rows leave it out.

CDR3nt | CDR3aa | d_gene | j_gene | v_gene | abundance
TGTGCCATCAGTGGTCCGACAGGCTCTAACTATGGCTACACCTTC | CAISGPTGSNYGYTF | - | TRBJ1-2 | TRBV10-3 | -
TGTGCCAGCAGTCTCTCGGGTCTACGGGATCATAGCAATCAGCCCCAGCATTTT | CASSLSGLRDHSNQPQHF | - | TRBJ1-5 | TRBV28 | -
TGTGCCAGCTCACCCGGGACAGGGGGCCTTTACGAGCAGTACTTC | CASSPGTGGLYEQYF | TRBD1 | TRBJ2-7 | TRBV18 | -
TGTGCCAGTAGTACAGGACAGGGGGCACGGGAGACCCAGTACTTC | CASSTGQGARETQYF | TRBD1 | TRBJ2-5 | TRBV19 | -
TGTGCCAGCAGCTCCAGAACTCCGGGACAGGGGGCCAGCTCTGGAAACACCATATATTTT | CASSSRTPGQGASSGNTIYF | TRBD1 | TRBJ1-3 | TRBV5-4 | -
TGTGCCAGCAGCGTTTCCGGGACAGTGAACACTGAAGCTTTCTTT | CASSVSGTVNTEAFF | TRBD1 | TRBJ1-1 | TRBV11-1 | once
TGTGCCAGCAGTTACGTACGGGGGGCGGATCAGCCCCAGCATTTT | CASSYVRGADQPQHF | - | TRBJ1-5 | TRBV6-5 | -
TGTGCCAGCAGCTTGCCCAGCGGGGGCTATGGCTACACCTTC | CASSLPSGGYGYTF | - | TRBJ1-2 | TRBV5-4 | -
TGTGCCTGGCAGGAGGGGATTGGAGCTTTCTTT | CAWQEGIGAFF | - | TRBJ1-1 | TRBV30 | -
TGTGCCACCCTCCCTAACACTGAAGCTTTCTTT | CATLPNTEAFF | - | TRBJ1-1 | TRBV6-5 | once
TGTGCCAGTAGTTCTCTCTCCAGGGACAGGGTCCCTGAAGCTTTCTTT | CASSSLSRDRVPEAFF | TRBD1 | TRBJ1-1 | TRBV19 | -
TGTGCCAGCACCTCGACTAGCAAGAGCTCCTACAATGAGCAGTTCTTC | CASTSTSKSSYNEQFF | TRBD2 | TRBJ2-1 | TRBV7-9 | -
TGTGCCAGCAGCAAAGGGACTAGCTCCTACAATGAGCAGTTCTTC | CASSKGTSSYNEQFF | TRBD2 | TRBJ2-1 | TRBV7-8 | -
TGTGCCAGCACCCGAAACGGCGGGCGGGCCACTGAAGCTTTCTTT | CASTRNGGRATEAFF | - | TRBJ1-1 | TRBV7-9 | once
TGTGCCAGCAGCTCACCCAGGGGTGGCCACTATGGCTACACCTTC | CASSSPRGGHYGYTF | - | TRBJ1-2 | TRBV7-9 | -
TGTGCCAGCAGCTATATGACTAGCGGGAGGGCCCGAGCCTACGAGCAGTACTTC | CASSYMTSGRARAYEQYF | TRBD2 | TRBJ2-7 | TRBV6-2/TRBV6-3 | -
TGTGCCAGCAGTTCCGGGACAGGGGGATATGGCTACACCTTC | CASSSGTGGYGYTF | TRBD1 | TRBJ1-2 | TRBV27 | -
TGTGCCAGCAGAAAGCCCAACTATGGCTACACCTTC | CASRKPNYGYTF | - | TRBJ1-2 | TRBV5-6 | -
TGTGCCATCAGTGCGGGAGTCGCACCCTACGAGCAGTACTTC | CAISAGVAPYEQYF | - | TRBJ2-7 | TRBV10-3 | once
TGTGCCAGCAGCCTCCCCTCCTATAATTCACCCCTCCACTTT | CASSLPSYNSPLHF | - | TRBJ1-6 | TRBV11-2 | -
TGCGCCAGCAGCTTCCGGAGGGTGAACACCGGGGAGCTGTTTTTT | CASSFRRVNTGELFF | - | TRBJ2-2 | TRBV5-1 | -
TGTGCCAGTAGTATTGGACAGGGTAATCAGCCCCAGCATTTT | CASSIGQGNQPQHF | TRBD1 | TRBJ1-5 | TRBV19 | -
TGTGCCAGCAGTAAAATGGGGGGAGGCAATCAGCCCCAGCATTTT | CASSKMGGGNQPQHF | - | TRBJ1-5 | TRBV7-3 | -
TGTGCCATCAGTGAAGACAGGGGGGAAAAACTGTTTTTT | CAISEDRGEKLFF | TRBD1 | TRBJ1-4 | TRBV10-3 | -
TGTGCCAGCAGCTTAGGAGGGAGGGGCCAGTTCATGAACACTGAAGCTTTCTTT | CASSLGGRGQFMNTEAFF | - | TRBJ1-1 | TRBV11-2 | few
TGTGCCAGCAGCCTCTCTGAGGAGCAGTTCTTC | CASSLSEEQFF | - | TRBJ2-1 | TRBV13 | -
TGTGCCAGCTCAACAACGGACAGCTCTGGAAACACCATATATTTT | CASSTTDSSGNTIYF | - | TRBJ1-3 | TRBV18 | -
TGTGCCAGCAGCTTAGTAGCGGATAGCTCCTACGAGCAGTACTTC | CASSLVADSSYEQYF | - | TRBJ2-7 | TRBV7-3 | -
TGTGCCAGCACTCTTCGGACAGGTGAAGCTTTCTTT | CASTLRTGEAFF | TRBD1 | TRBJ1-1 | TRBV6-5 | -
TGTGCCAGCAGCTTTACGTCCGATAGAACCTACGAGCAGTACTTC | CASSFTSDRTYEQYF | - | TRBJ2-7 | TRBV11-2 | -
TGTGCCACCACCAGACTAGCGGGCGAGCAGTACTTC | CATTRLAGEQYF | TRBD2 | TRBJ2-7 | TRBV24-1 | -
TGTGCCAGTAGTATATACCCAGGGGCCAACTATGGCTACACCTTC | CASSIYPGANYGYTF | - | TRBJ1-2 | TRBV19 | -
TGCAGCGTTGAAATCGTACAGGGCGGGGAAAAACTGTTTTTT | CSVEIVQGGEKLFF | - | TRBJ1-4 | TRBV29-1 | -
TGTGCCAGCAGCCAAGGATTTCCTAGCGGGGGAGGGCAAGAGACCCAGTACTTC | CASSQGFPSGGGQETQYF | TRBD2 | TRBJ2-5 | TRBV3-1/TRBV3-2 | -
TGTGCCAGCAATTACGTCGCCCTATACAATGAGCAGTTCTTC | CASNYVALYNEQFF | - | TRBJ2-1 | TRBV7-2 | few
TGTGCCAGCAGCCATTCGATTGGACTAGCGGGGGGCGGACGGGATGAGCAGTTCTTC | CASSHSIGLAGGGRDEQFF | TRBD2 | TRBJ2-1 | TRBV4-2 | -
TGTGCCAGTAGTATAGGGGGACAGGGGATGAACACTGAAGCTTTCTTT | CASSIGGQGMNTEAFF | TRBD1 | TRBJ1-1 | TRBV19 | -
TGTGCCAGCAGTTACTCACCAGGGGTACAGCCCCAGCATTTT | CASSYSPGVQPQHF | - | TRBJ1-5 | TRBV6-5 | -
TGTGCCAGCAGACGGACGGGAGGCCAAGCTTTCTTT | CASRRTGGQAFF | - | TRBJ1-1 | TRBV27 | -
TGTGCCAGCTCACCTACGCTGGGTCCACGGGTAGGGAACACTGAAGCTTTCTTT | CASSPTLGPRVGNTEAFF | - | TRBJ1-1 | TRBV18 | once
TGCGCCAGCTTCTACGACAACTCTGGGGCCAACGTCCTGACTTTC | CASFYDNSGANVLTF | - | TRBJ2-6 | TRBV5-1 | -
TGTGCCAGCTACTCTTTAGGGGTTTATCCTGAAGCTTTCTTT | CASYSLGVYPEAFF | - | TRBJ1-1 | TRBV27 | -
TGTGCCAGCAGCTTAGTTGGAGGGGTATCTGGAAACACCATATATTTT | CASSLVGGVSGNTIYF | - | TRBJ1-3 | TRBV7-9 | -
TGTGCCAGCAGTCCGTCACTAGCGCGAGGTTTT | CASSPSLARGF | TRBD2 | TRBJ2-3 | TRBV7-9 | -